At least ten counts were recorded for the clone carrying this T cell receptor (beta chain). TCRdb passed the RT-PCR reads through MiXCR, listing each CDR3 protein once. The data show 200,000 to 250,000 distinct CDR3 sequences, with 12% to 15% seen just once and around a tenth held by the top ten. This specimen comes from a study of patients and donors after allogeneic stem cell transplantation. The CDR3 is 16 amino acids. V trimming: 3 bases; J trimming: 10 bases; junction bases outside the gene matches: 6. Germline V gene data show CDR1 as ENHRY and CDR2 as SYGVKD. The clonotype comes from a human donor who was either an allogeneic HSCT recipient or a stem cell or donor lymphocyte infusion donor (not recorded which). It is not recorded whose cells these are; they may come from a transplant donor. The chain links TRBV10-3 to TRBJ2-1; 16 positions match TRBD2. The specimen was blood, either unsorted or a sorted T cell fraction (not recorded which). The DNA for the CDR3 is TGTGCCATCAGTGACGGGACTAGCGGGAGGGCGCGCGAGCAGTTCTTC. Amino acid sequence: CAISDGTSGRAREQFF.